These 11 T cell receptor beta chains came from one sample sequenced in a study of CDR3 diversity in severe acne (dated by TCRdb to the late 2010s). The receptor library was made with PCR. The reads were generated on an Illumina HiSeq 2000. The raw public data were reprocessed by TCRdb itself: fastp quality trimming at Q25, MiXCR clonotype calling, in-frame beta chains only. All rows with the same CDR3 protein become a single entry with the most common DNA and genes. This sample comprises 79,000 or so distinct CDR3 sequences, around 54% of them detected only once. The ten largest clones add up to 11% of the sample. Sequencing was performed on blood. These receptors came from a male donor with severe acne vulgaris.

This clonotype has just a few counts. A much larger clone sits a single nucleotide away, making a read error possible. The gene calls are TRBV10-3 and TRBJ2-1; a weak D match, TRBD2 (6 bases). The CDR3 runs 15 residues. Germline V gene sequence: CDR1 ENHRY, CDR2 SYGVKD. The CDR3 sequence: CAISEDFGTLNEQSF. In DNA form, the CDR3 reads TGTGCCATCAGTGAGGACTTCGGGACTCTAAATGAGCAGTCCTTC.

This clonotype occurred many times. The genes are TRBV5-1 and TRBJ2-1; tentatively, D is TRBD1 or TRBD2 (5 bases each). Germline V gene data show CDR1 as SGHRS and CDR2 as YFSETQ. With 0 bases removed from V and 5 bases from J, the gap between germline ends came to 12 bases. The length of the CDR3 is 15 residues. The DNA of the CDR3 is TGCGCCAGCAGCTTGGCCGGGACCTTGAACAATGAGCAGTTCTTC. Translation gives CASSLAGTLNNEQFF.

The sample holds many counts of this clonotype. The chain carries TRBV25-1 and TRBJ2-6; D uncertain. Trimming cost V 5 bases and J 4 bases, with 6 bases left between them. From germline, CDR1 is MGHDK and CDR2 SYGVNS. CDR3 size: 13 residues. DNA for the CDR3: TGTGCCAGCAGTCCTTCAGGGGCCAACGTCCTGACTTTC. Its protein is CASSPSGANVLTF.

Comment on this clonotype: A much more abundant neighbour one base away suggests this may be a read error. The chain has TRBV5-4 and TRBJ2-7; possible D gene TRBD2, 7 bases. This CDR3 contains 14 residues. Deletions cut 0 bases from V and 7 bases from J, with 14 bases between. The germline V gene has CDR1 SGHNT and CDR2 YYREEE (reference sequence). The CDR3 nucleotides are TGTGCCAGCAGCTTGGCTAAGGGGGGGGGTGAGCAGTACTTC. Translation: CASSLAKGGGEQYF.

J is TRBJ2-2 and V is TRBV20-1, with 9 bases lining up with TRBD2. The germline V gene has CDR1 DFQATT and CDR2 SNEGSKA (reference sequence). V was pared by 3 bases and J by 4 bases, with 3 bases of the junction left unmatched. This CDR3 comprises 14 residues. The CDR3 sequence is CSASLAGSTGELFF. DNA of the CDR3: TGCAGTGCTAGTCTAGCGGGGAGCACCGGGGAGCTGTTTTTT.

This clonotype has ten or more counts. The chain combines TRBV29-1 with TRBJ1-2; D remains unclear. CDR1 SQVTM and CDR2 ANQGSEA come from the germline V gene. With 0 bases removed from V and 7 bases from J, the gap between germline ends came to 15 bases. This CDR3 region has 14 residues. The CDR3 protein is CSVEDLEGGSGYTF. The CDR3 nucleotides are TGCAGCGTTGAAGATCTGGAGGGAGGGAGTGGCTACACCTTC.

The sample holds many counts of this clonotype. This chain joins TRBV25-1 and TRBJ1-2, with D unresolved. The CDR3 runs 10 residues. The V end lost 8 bases, the J end lost 6 bases, and 7 bases lay between the germline ends. The germline CDR1 and CDR2 sequences are MGHDK and SYGVNS. CDR3 sequence: CASLGNGYTF. Written as DNA, the CDR3 is TGTGCCAGCCTGGGCAATGGCTACACCTTC.

In its sample, this clonotype was seen many times. The chain combines TRBV29-1 with TRBJ1-4; 8 positions agree with TRBD1. CDR1 and CDR2 (germline): SQVTM, ANQGSEA. The CDR3 covers 16 residues. The ends lost 5 bases at V and 7 bases at J; junction bases unmatched: 15. CDR3: CSVQGSPGTGGEKLFF. DNA for the CDR3: TGCAGCGTTCAAGGGAGTCCAGGGACAGGTGGTGAAAAACTGTTTTTT.

This clonotype was picked up many times. This chain connects TRBV28 to TRBJ2-7, with D perhaps TRBD1 (6 bases). Trimming took 2 bases from V and 5 from J, leaving 10 bases between them. CDR3 length: 13 residues. The V gene's germline CDR1 is MDHEN and CDR2 SYDVKM. The CDR3, as DNA: TGTGCCAGCAGTTTAGGTTCAGGGGACGAGCAGTACGTC. Translating gives CASSLGSGDEQYV.

This clonotype was recorded once. The CDR3 loop is CASSSWTGGSNQPQYF. The CDR3 nucleotides are TGTGCCAGCAGCTCTTGGACAGGCGGAAGCAATCAGCCCCAGTACTTC. This chain links TRBV5-6 with TRBJ2-5, with 7 positions matching TRBD1. J gave up 9 bases and V 3 bases, and 17 bases lay outside the gene matches. From germline, CDR1 is SGHDT and CDR2 YYEEEE. CDR3 length equals 16 residues.

This clonotype was detected a few times. The rearrangement links TRBV4-2 to TRBJ2-2; 9 bases are a match to TRBD2. This CDR3 is 17 amino acids long. Trimming took 0 bases from V and 2 from J; bases not matched to a gene: 4. CDR1 and CDR2 from the germline V gene are LGHNA and YNFKEQ. CDR3: CASSQDPLAGNTGELFF. CDR3 coding DNA: TGTGCCAGCAGCCAAGATCCACTAGCGGGCAACACCGGGGAGCTGTTTTTT.